This T cell receptor beta chain was captured by sequencing in a study of cytomegalovirus exposure and HLA in healthy donors. V was cut by 1 base and J by 6 bases, with 7 bases left in between. Germline values: CDR1 SNHLY, CDR2 FYNNEI. The CDR3 has 13 amino acids. With 60 Vbeta and 13 Jbeta primers, the PCR was carried out. The method was immunoSEQ multiplex PCR; TCRdb's version includes in-frame clones alone and lacks a portion of them. Of fewer than 200,000 clones listed, more than 75% are singletons. This clone was seen more than once but under ten times. Sequenced sample: PBMCs. The rearrangement joins TRBV2 to TRBJ2-1; a possible D gene is TRBD2 (5 bases). The receptor was isolated from a man younger than 35 in good health and CMV-seropositive. The CDR3 is CASSEDSGNEQFF. The CDR3 nucleotides read TGTGCCAGCAGTGAAGACAGCGGCAATGAGCAGTTCTTC.